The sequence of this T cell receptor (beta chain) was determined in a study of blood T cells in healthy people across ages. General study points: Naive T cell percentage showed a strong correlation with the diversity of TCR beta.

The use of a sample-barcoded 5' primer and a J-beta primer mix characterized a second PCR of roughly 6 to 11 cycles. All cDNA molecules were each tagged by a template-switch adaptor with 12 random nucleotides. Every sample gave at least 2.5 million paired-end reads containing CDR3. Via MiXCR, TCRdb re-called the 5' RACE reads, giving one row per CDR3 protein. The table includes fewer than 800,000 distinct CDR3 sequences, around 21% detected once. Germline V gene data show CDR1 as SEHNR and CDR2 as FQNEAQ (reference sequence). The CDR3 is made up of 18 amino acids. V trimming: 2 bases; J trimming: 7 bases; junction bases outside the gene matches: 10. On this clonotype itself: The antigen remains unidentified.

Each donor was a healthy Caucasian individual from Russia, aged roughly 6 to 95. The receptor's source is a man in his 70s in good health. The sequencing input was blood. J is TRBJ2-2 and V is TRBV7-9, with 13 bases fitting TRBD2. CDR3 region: CASSLSRTSGRSNGELFF. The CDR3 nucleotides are TGTGCCAGCAGCTTATCCAGGACTAGCGGGAGATCGAACGGGGAGCTGTTTTTT.